What follows are 13 T cell receptor beta chains derived from one specimen sequenced in a study of blood T cell repertoires in COVID-19. The table came from immunoSEQ multiplex PCR; TCRdb's copy has only in-frame clones and leaves some out. The repertoire holds roughly 130,000 clones, with about 89% as singletons. Source material: peripheral blood. The receptors here all came from a woman aged 55-70 years with acute or convalescent COVID-19.

The chain carries TRBV7-9 and TRBJ2-2, with 7 bases identical to TRBD1. Germline values: CDR1 SEHNR, CDR2 FQNEAQ (reference sequence). The ends lost 7 bases at V and 2 bases at J; junction bases unmatched: 13. The CDR3 extends over 17 amino acids. CDR3: CASIGSAGGINTGELFF. In DNA form, the CDR3 reads TGTGCCAGCATTGGCAGCGCAGGGGGTATAAACACCGGGGAGCTGTTTTTT.

This sequence joins TRBV27 and TRBJ2-3, with TRBD2 identical over 8 bases. The CDR3 is 13 residues long. Germline V gene data show CDR1 as MNHEY and CDR2 as SMNVEV (reference sequence). The V gene end was trimmed by 0 bases and the J gene end by 13 bases; junction bases not matched to a gene: 6. The CDR3 DNA follows: TGTGCCAGCAGTTTATCTGGGACTAGTCAAGAGTATTTT. Its protein is CASSLSGTSQEYF.

This rearrangement joins TRBV7-3 to TRBJ2-1; TRBD2 aligns across 7 bases. This CDR3 contains 15 residues. From germline, CDR1 is SGHTA and CDR2 FQGTGA. Unmatched junction bases numbered 4, after V lost 3 bases and J lost 2 bases. This CDR3 reads CASSFLAAPYNEQFF. The CDR3 DNA reads TGTGCCAGCAGCTTCCTAGCGGCTCCCTACAATGAGCAGTTCTTC.

The gene calls are TRBV3-1 (or the pseudogene TRBV3-2) and TRBJ2-1, with TRBD2 matching over 7 bases. V lost 4 bases, J lost 2 bases, and 8 bases stayed unmatched. The CDR3 is made up of 16 amino acids. CDR1 is LGHDT, CDR2 YNNKEL, per germline (reference sequence). CDR3 DNA: TGTGCCAGCAGCCCCCTCCGGACTAGGACCTACAATGAGCAGTTCTTC. This sequence encodes CASSPLRTRTYNEQFF.

This rearrangement joins TRBV5-4 to TRBJ1-1; D possibly corresponds to TRBD1 (6 bases). Germline loops: CDR1 SGHNT, CDR2 YYREEE (reference sequence). This CDR3 contains 15 residues. Trimming removed 3 bases from V and 1 base from J, with 13 bases in between. The CDR3 nucleotides read TGTGCCAGCAGCTCGGGCGGGGGGCCGAACACTGAAGCTTTCTTT. Protein: CASSSGGGPNTEAFF.

J is TRBJ1-5 and V is TRBV4-2; TRBD1 might be the D (5 bases). V was shortened by 0 bases and J by 6 bases, with 12 bases between the two germline ends. The CDR3 extends over 15 amino acids. Germline V gene lookup returns CDR1 LGHNA and CDR2 YNFKEQ. CDR3 region: CASSQDSGGRQPQHF. In DNA form, the CDR3 reads TGTGCCAGCAGCCAAGATTCCGGGGGTCGTCAGCCCCAGCATTTT.

DNA for the CDR3: TGTGCCAGCAGCGTACGGTCATCCTATAATTCACCCCTCCACTTT. This gives the protein CASSVRSSYNSPLHF. The rearrangement links TRBV9 to TRBJ1-6, with unresolved D. CDR1 and CDR2 from the germline V gene are SGDLS and YYNGEE. This CDR3 comprises 15 residues. Between the trimmed V and J ends, which lost 1 base and 1 base, there was a span of 6 bases. The entire variable domain, with the rest obtained from reference TRBV9 and TRBJ1-6, is as follows: DSGVTQTPKHLITATGQRVTLRCSPRSGDLSVYWYQQSLDQGLQFLIQYYNGEERAKGNILERFSAQQFPDLHSELNLSSLELGDSALYFCASSVRSSYNSPLHFGNGTRLTVT.

This chain links TRBV2 with TRBJ1-6, with TRBD1 as a possible D gene (5 bases). The germline V gene encodes CDR1 SNHLY and CDR2 FYNNEI. V lost 6 bases and J lost 6, with 12 bases in between. The CDR3 is 14 amino acids. CDR3 sequence reads: CASSGGDFNSPLHF. The CDR3 DNA reads as TGTGCCAGCAGCGGGGGAGATTTTAATTCACCCCTCCACTTT. The full variable domain, with the rest looked up from reference TRBV2 and TRBJ1-6, is EPEVTQTPSHQVTQMGQEVILRCVPISNHLYFYWYRQILGQKVEFLVSFYNNEISEKSEIFDDQFSVERPDGSNFTLKIRSTKLEDSAMYFCASSGGDFNSPLHFGNGTRLTVT.

This clone came up once. This rearrangement joins TRBV6-5 to TRBJ1-1; tentatively, D is TRBD1 (6 bases). This CDR3 contains 14 residues. Trimming stripped 5 bases from V and 5 bases from J, with 15 bases between. Germline V CDR1 and CDR2: MNHEY, SVGAGI. The CDR3: CASSLYRESTEAFF. DNA for the CDR3: TGTGCCAGCAGTCTTTACAGGGAAAGTACTGAAGCTTTCTTT.

This chain connects TRBV11-2 to TRBJ1-2; D unclear. This CDR3 region has 13 residues. Trimming stripped 1 base from V and 6 bases from J, with 9 bases between. The V gene's germline CDR1 is SGHAT and CDR2 FQNNGV. The CDR3 DNA is TGTGCCAGCAGCTTAGGAGGCATAGATGGCTACACCTTC. Protein sequence: CASSLGGIDGYTF.

J is TRBJ1-2 and V is TRBV4-1; TRBD1 might be the D (6 bases). Trimming took 0 bases from V and 4 from J, leaving 9 bases between them. CDR1 and CDR2 (germline): MGHRA, YSYEKL. This CDR3 spans 14 amino acids. CDR3 bases: TGCGCCAGCAGCCAAGAGCAGGGGCGCTATGGCTACACCTTC. Translating gives CASSQEQGRYGYTF.

The V and J genes are TRBV29-1 and TRBJ1-2, with no clear D. The CDR3 is made up of 12 amino acids. Trimming left V 4 bases short and J 7 bases short, with 13 bases between. The V gene's germline CDR1 is SQVTM and CDR2 ANQGSEA. The chain's CDR3 is CSVAPLGSGYTF. The DNA of the CDR3 is TGCAGCGTTGCTCCGTTGGGCAGTGGCTACACCTTC.

The chain uses TRBV18 and TRBJ2-7; 7 bases are a match to TRBD2. The CDR3 runs 16 residues. Germline V gives CDR1 KGHSH, CDR2 LQKENI. Trimming cost V 1 base and J 0 bases; bases outside gene matches: 6. As DNA, the CDR3 is TGTGCCAGCTCACCACTAGCGGGCGAGGGCTCCTACGAGCAGTACTTC. This codes for CASSPLAGEGSYEQYF. The full variable domain, in which reference TRBV18 and TRBJ2-7 provide the parts outside the CDR3, is NAGVMQNPRHLVRRRGQEARLRCSPMKGHSHVYWYRQLPEEGLKFMVYLQKENIIDESGMPKERFSAEFPKEGPSILRIQQVVRGDSAAYFCASSPLAGEGSYEQYFGPGTRLTVT.